This note documents a single TCR beta chain sequence. Its antigen is still unknown. These data originate in a study of T cells in Graves' hyperthyroidism and ophthalmopathy. As for the study in general: Peripheral blood was collected at initial diagnosis, before any treatment.

Amplification of TCR beta CDR3 regions used RNA as the template. Carried out on the TCR CDR3, a first-round RT-PCR used the HTBI primer set. Each CDR3 protein is one row after TCRdb ran MiXCR on the multiplex PCR reads. The sample holds about 720,000 distinct CDR3 sequences; about 19% are singletons and the top ten take 16%. Overall study findings and caveats: Separation of ophthalmopathy from stable hyperthyroidism was achieved by a 13 V-J model. In blood, most of the thyroid clonotypes expanded above 0.001 were also present.

The CDR3 is 13 residues long. The V gene lost 8 bases and the J gene lost 4 bases, with 13 bases spanning the gap. Germline loops: CDR1 MNHEY, CDR2 SMNVEV (reference sequence). These patients, aged 18 to 65, had recently diagnosed hyperthyroidism lasting under 2 months. The chain uses TRBV27 and TRBJ2-3, with D maybe TRBD2 (5 bases). The sequenced sample consisted of blood. The clonotype originates from a woman aged 45 to 65 with Graves' hyperthyroidism that later progressed to Graves' ophthalmopathy. The CDR3 loop is CASAGRVADTQYF. CDR3 DNA sequence: TGTGCCAGCGCGGGCCGGGTTGCAGATACGCAGTATTTT.